This is a list of T cell receptor beta chains from one sample in a study of blood T cell repertoires in COVID-19. The method was immunoSEQ multiplex PCR; TCRdb's version includes in-frame clones alone and lacks a portion of them. The sample records approximately 77,000 clones, roughly four fifths being singletons. The sample comprised peripheral blood. Source of these receptors: a man aged 65 to 79 with active or convalescent COVID-19. CDR3s include the opening cysteine and the closing phenylalanine or tryptophan. The D gene is left open where the match is weak. Expanded clones are given a class, and other clones once, few, many or no size at all.

clone size: NA; D gene: NA; J gene: TRBJ2-5; CDR3 length: 14; V gene: TRBV4-1; CDR3 protein: CASSQGNSMETQYF; CDR3 DNA: TGCGCCAGCAGCCAAGGAAATAGCATGGAGACCCAGTACTTC
clone size: NA; D gene: TRBD1; J gene: TRBJ1-1; CDR3 length: 13; V gene: TRBV9; CDR3 protein: CASSVIQGSEAFF; CDR3 DNA: TGTGCCAGCAGCGTAATACAGGGGTCTGAAGCTTTCTTT
clone size: once; D gene: NA; J gene: TRBJ1-6; CDR3 length: 16; V gene: TRBV6-1; CDR3 protein: CASSEMRGTANSPLHF; CDR3 DNA: TGTGCCAGCAGTGAAATGCGGGGTACAGCAAATTCACCCCTCCACTTT
clone size: NA; D gene: NA; J gene: TRBJ1-2; CDR3 length: 15; V gene: TRBV3-1/TRBV3-2; CDR3 protein: CASSPGNRVAYGYTF; CDR3 DNA: TGTGCCAGCAGCCCGGGGAACAGGGTTGCCTATGGCTACACCTTC
clone size: once; D gene: NA; J gene: TRBJ1-3; CDR3 length: 13; V gene: TRBV5-6; CDR3 protein: CASRVRSGNTIYF; CDR3 DNA: TGTGCCAGCAGGGTGCGCTCTGGAAACACCATATATTTT
clone size: NA; D gene: TRBD1; J gene: TRBJ2-5; CDR3 length: 13; V gene: TRBV10-2; CDR3 protein: CASSAGGLGTQYF; CDR3 DNA: TGCGCCAGCAGTGCAGGGGGCCTTGGGACCCAGTACTTC
clone size: NA; D gene: TRBD1; J gene: TRBJ1-2; CDR3 length: 12; V gene: TRBV6-5; CDR3 protein: CASSRQGDGYTF; CDR3 DNA: TGTGCCAGCAGTAGACAGGGCGACGGCTACACCTTC
clone size: NA; D gene: NA; J gene: TRBJ2-1; CDR3 length: 13; V gene: TRBV13; CDR3 protein: CASSPRESAEQFF; CDR3 DNA: TGTGCCAGCAGCCCCCGGGAGTCCGCTGAGCAGTTCTTC
clone size: NA; D gene: NA; J gene: TRBJ2-2; CDR3 length: 13; V gene: TRBV28; CDR3 protein: CASRGPHTGELFF; CDR3 DNA: TGTGCCAGCAGGGGGCCGCACACCGGGGAGCTGTTTTTT
clone size: NA; D gene: NA; J gene: TRBJ1-1; CDR3 length: 13; V gene: TRBV20-1; CDR3 protein: CSASRDTNTEAFF; CDR3 DNA: TGCAGTGCTAGTCGAGACACCAACACTGAAGCTTTCTTT
clone size: NA; D gene: NA; J gene: TRBJ1-5; CDR3 length: 15; V gene: TRBV28; CDR3 protein: CASRAGMGLNQPQHF; CDR3 DNA: TGTGCCAGCAGAGCAGGGATGGGGTTGAATCAGCCCCAGCATTTT
clone size: once; D gene: TRBD1; J gene: TRBJ1-6; CDR3 length: 15; V gene: TRBV2; CDR3 protein: CASSDRDRGNSPLHF; CDR3 DNA: TGTGCCAGCAGTGACAGGGACAGGGGTAATTCACCCCTCCACTTT
clone size: once; D gene: NA; J gene: TRBJ1-3; CDR3 length: 13; V gene: TRBV30; CDR3 protein: CAWSGLLGNTIYF; CDR3 DNA: TGTGCCTGGAGTGGATTACTGGGAAACACCATATATTTT
clone size: NA; D gene: NA; J gene: TRBJ1-5; CDR3 length: 13; V gene: TRBV19; CDR3 protein: CASSLREGQPQHF; CDR3 DNA: TGTGCCAGTAGTTTAAGGGAGGGACAGCCCCAGCATTTT
clone size: NA; D gene: NA; J gene: TRBJ1-5; CDR3 length: 14; V gene: TRBV4-1; CDR3 protein: CASSQDGRGRPLHF; CDR3 DNA: TGCGCCAGCAGCCAAGATGGGAGAGGCAGACCCTTGCATTTT
clone size: NA; D gene: NA; J gene: TRBJ1-2; CDR3 length: 17; V gene: TRBV5-1; CDR3 protein: CASSLSSLARVSYGYTF; CDR3 DNA: TGCGCCAGCAGCTTGTCGTCCCTCGCGCGGGTTAGCTATGGCTACACCTTC
clone size: NA; D gene: TRBD2; J gene: TRBJ2-4; CDR3 length: 11; V gene: TRBV6-5; CDR3 protein: CASGREGSRYF; CDR3 DNA: TGTGCCAGCGGGCGGGAGGGATCGCGGTACTTC
clone size: NA; D gene: TRBD2; J gene: TRBJ2-5; CDR3 length: 15; V gene: TRBV11-2; CDR3 protein: CASSPRVAGDETQYF; CDR3 DNA: TGTGCCAGCAGCCCCCGTGTGGCGGGGGACGAGACCCAGTACTTC
clone size: few; D gene: NA; J gene: TRBJ1-1; CDR3 length: 13; V gene: TRBV29-1; CDR3 protein: CSVGTRLNTEAFF; CDR3 DNA: TGCAGCGTGGGGACACGCTTGAACACTGAAGCTTTCTTT
clone size: NA; D gene: TRBD1; J gene: TRBJ1-2; CDR3 length: 13; V gene: TRBV11-3; CDR3 protein: CASSSTGLDGYTF; CDR3 DNA: TGTGCCAGCAGCTCGACAGGGTTGGATGGCTACACCTTC
clone size: NA; D gene: NA; J gene: TRBJ2-5; CDR3 length: 15; V gene: TRBV5-6; CDR3 protein: CASSPLTAARETQYF; CDR3 DNA: TGTGCCAGCAGCCCCCTGACAGCCGCAAGAGAGACCCAGTACTTC
clone size: NA; D gene: NA; J gene: TRBJ1-1; CDR3 length: 15; V gene: TRBV24-1; CDR3 protein: CATSKGGGMNTEAFF; CDR3 DNA: TGTGCCACCAGTAAAGGGGGGGGGATGAACACTGAAGCTTTCTTT
clone size: few; D gene: NA; J gene: TRBJ1-1; CDR3 length: 12; V gene: TRBV7-2; CDR3 protein: CASTLSVTEAFF; CDR3 DNA: TGTGCCAGCACCCTCTCCGTCACTGAAGCTTTCTTT
clone size: NA; D gene: TRBD1; J gene: TRBJ2-5; CDR3 length: 15; V gene: TRBV6-5; CDR3 protein: CASRGQGGFRETQYF; CDR3 DNA: TGTGCCAGCAGAGGACAGGGGGGGTTCCGGGAGACCCAGTACTTC
clone size: NA; D gene: TRBD2; J gene: TRBJ2-7; CDR3 length: 15; V gene: TRBV28; CDR3 protein: CASSLEWRGSYEQYF; CDR3 DNA: TGTGCCAGCAGTTTAGAGTGGCGGGGGTCCTACGAGCAGTACTTC
clone size: NA; D gene: NA; J gene: TRBJ1-2; CDR3 length: 15; V gene: TRBV6-5; CDR3 protein: CASSYSADINYGYTF; CDR3 DNA: TGTGCCAGCAGTTACTCAGCAGACATTAACTATGGCTACACCTTC
clone size: NA; D gene: NA; J gene: TRBJ1-5; CDR3 length: 15; V gene: TRBV2; CDR3 protein: CASSERNTEDQPQHF; CDR3 DNA: TGTGCCAGCAGTGAAAGGAACACCGAGGATCAGCCCCAGCATTTT
clone size: once; D gene: NA; J gene: TRBJ2-3; CDR3 length: 12; V gene: TRBV7-9; CDR3 protein: CASSRQSDTQYF; CDR3 DNA: TGTGCCAGCAGCCGACAGAGCGATACGCAGTATTTT
clone size: few; D gene: TRBD1; J gene: TRBJ1-2; CDR3 length: 13; V gene: TRBV5-6; CDR3 protein: CASQRAGGYGYTF; CDR3 DNA: TGTGCCAGCCAGAGGGCAGGGGGCTATGGCTACACCTTC
clone size: few; D gene: NA; J gene: TRBJ2-5; CDR3 length: 12; V gene: TRBV4-2; CDR3 protein: CASSQGRETQYF; CDR3 DNA: TGTGCCAGCAGCCAAGGCAGAGAGACCCAGTACTTC
clone size: NA; D gene: NA; J gene: TRBJ2-2; CDR3 length: 14; V gene: TRBV6-5; CDR3 protein: CATPDRSNTGELFF; CDR3 DNA: TGTGCCACACCAGACAGGTCAAACACCGGGGAGCTGTTTTTT
clone size: NA; D gene: NA; J gene: TRBJ2-5; CDR3 length: 16; V gene: TRBV5-1; CDR3 protein: CASSNPGHHYGETQYF; CDR3 DNA: TGCGCCAGCAGCAACCCGGGACACCATTATGGGGAGACCCAGTACTTC